What follows are 17 T cell receptor beta chains derived from one specimen sequenced in a study of CD8 T cells in ankylosing spondylitis. TCRdb passed the 5' RACE reads through MiXCR, listing each CDR3 protein once. Found here are more than 150,000 distinct CDR3 sequences, 18% of them singletons; the top ten hold 4.3%. Sequencing was done on a sample of blood, either unsorted or a sorted T cell fraction (not recorded which). Receptor source: a male donor aged 5 to 29 with ankylosing spondylitis or in good health (not recorded which).

This clonotype was detected only a few times. The V gene is TRBV2, the J gene TRBJ2-1; 7 bases are a match to TRBD1. Trimming cost V 1 base and J 3 bases; bases outside gene matches: 3. The CDR3 extends over 15 amino acids. The germline V gene has CDR1 SNHLY and CDR2 FYNNEI. In DNA, the CDR3 is TGTGCCAGCAGTGAAGGGTCAGGGGGCTACAATGAGCAGTTCTTC. Residues: CASSEGSGGYNEQFF.

This clonotype has at least ten counts. J is TRBJ2-7 and V is TRBV5-1, with D perhaps matching TRBD1 or TRBD2 (5 bases each). V lost 0 bases, J lost 5 bases, and 12 bases lay in between. CDR1 and CDR2 (germline): SGHRS, YFSETQ. The CDR3 length is 14 residues. The CDR3 region is CASSLEGTTNEQYV. CDR3 DNA sequence: TGCGCCAGCAGCTTGGAGGGGACGACCAACGAGCAGTACGTC.

There are many counts of this clonotype. The chain joins TRBV28 to TRBJ1-3; D call uncertain. This CDR3 is built from 15 residues. Trimming took 4 bases from V and 0 from J, leaving 10 bases between them. Germline V gene data show CDR1 as MDHEN and CDR2 as SYDVKM. CDR3 DNA: TGTGCCAGCAGTTGGGTACCGAACTCTGGAAACACCATATATTTT. Protein product: CASSWVPNSGNTIYF.

This clonotype was observed at least ten times. The J gene is TRBJ2-7, the V gene TRBV12-3 or TRBV12-4; the match to TRBD2 covers 7 bases. V lost 5 bases to trimming and J lost 2 bases; unmatched junction nucleotides: 6. The CDR3 consists of 14 residues. The CDR3 DNA is TGTGCCAGCAGTCCGCGGGGAGGGACCTACGAGCAGTACTTC. Its protein is CASSPRGGTYEQYF.

Many counts were recorded for this clonotype. This sequence joins TRBV5-1 and TRBJ2-4; possible D gene TRBD2, 6 bases. Trimming took off 0 bases at V and 1 base at J, with 8 bases between the two ends. Germline assignment: CDR1 SGHRS and CDR2 YFSETQ. The CDR3 sequence is 15 residues long. The CDR3 nucleotides read TGCGCCAGCAGCTTGGGACTAGGGGCCAAAAACATTCAGTACTTC. Translating it yields CASSLGLGAKNIQYF.

This clonotype occurred many times. The chain joins TRBV24-1 to TRBJ2-7; D possibly corresponds to TRBD1 (6 bases). Germline V gives CDR1 KGHDR, CDR2 SFDVKD. The V and J ends lost 4 bases and 2 bases respectively, with 14 bases between them. The CDR3 is made up of 15 amino acids. This CDR3 is CATSDTDRNTYEQYF. The DNA for the CDR3 is TGTGCCACCAGTGACACCGACAGGAACACCTACGAGCAGTACTTC.

This clonotype came up a few times. The chain uses TRBV29-1 and TRBJ2-1; no reliable D call. CDR1 is SQVTM and CDR2 is ANQGSEA in the germline V gene. This CDR3 comprises 15 residues. Trimming stripped 0 bases from V and 1 base from J, with 10 bases between. CDR3 DNA: TGCAGCGTTGAAGACAGCTTAGGGTCCTACAATGAGCAGTTCTTC. Translating it yields CSVEDSLGSYNEQFF.

The sample holds many counts of this clonotype. This chain connects TRBV19 to TRBJ1-5, with a tentative D call TRBD1 (5 bases). The germline V gene encodes CDR1 LNHDA and CDR2 SQIVND (reference sequence). V lost 5 bases, J lost 9 bases, and 23 bases lay in between. The CDR3 extends over 16 amino acids. The CDR3 reads CASSPTGANPQWPQHF. The DNA for the CDR3 is TGTGCCAGTAGTCCCACCGGGGCTAACCCTCAGTGGCCCCAGCATTTT.

The chain employs TRBV7-9 and TRBJ2-3; a weak D match, TRBD1 (6 bases). Germline V lookup: CDR1 SEHNR, CDR2 FQNEAQ (reference sequence). The CDR3 covers 14 residues. V was clipped by 5 bases and J by 2 bases, with 11 bases between them. Written as DNA, the CDR3 is TGTGCCAGCAGCGGAGGACAGTACACAGATACGCAGTATTTT. Residues: CASSGGQYTDTQYF. The full variable domain, in which reference TRBV7-9 and TRBJ2-3 provide the parts outside the CDR3, is DTGVSQNPRHKITKRGQNVTFRCDPISEHNRLYWYRQTLGQGPEFLTYFQNEAQLEKSRLLSDRFSAERPKGSFSTLEIQRTEQGDSAMYLCASSGGQYTDTQYFGPGTRLTVL.

This clonotype showed up just a few times. The chain has TRBV11-2 and TRBJ1-1; D not certain. Germline V gene data show CDR1 as SGHAT and CDR2 as FQNNGV. The CDR3 has 12 amino acids. The ends were cut back, 5 bases at V and 7 bases at J, with 11 bases in the middle. This CDR3 reads CASSLDTFEAFF. In DNA form, the CDR3 reads TGTGCCAGCAGCCTTGACACCTTTGAAGCTTTCTTT.

Many counts were recorded for this clonotype. The chain uses TRBV4-3 and TRBJ1-2; D gene ambiguous. This CDR3 has 15 amino acids. Germline lookup yields CDR1 LGHNA and CDR2 YSLEER. Trimming left V 0 bases short and J 2 bases short, with 10 bases between. The CDR3 sequence: CASSQEPGKNYGYTF. The CDR3 DNA is TGCGCCAGCAGCCAAGAGCCGGGGAAAAACTATGGCTACACCTTC.

The rearrangement uses TRBV27 and TRBJ2-3; TRBD2 agrees at 14 bases. J lost 5 bases, V lost 5 bases, and 12 bases had no gene match. The CDR3 consists of 18 residues. Germline values: CDR1 MNHEY, CDR2 SMNVEV (reference sequence). Here the CDR3 DNA reads TGTGCCAGCAGTCACGGGACTAGCGGGAGCCGTTCTCTAGATACGCAGTATTTT. Residues: CASSHGTSGSRSLDTQYF.

This clonotype has a count of ten or more. V and J are TRBV6-5 and TRBJ2-1; 7 bases are a match to TRBD1. The CDR3 length is 15 residues. V was clipped by 4 bases and J by 8 bases; unmatched bases: 11. The germline gives CDR1 MNHEY, CDR2 SVGAGI. CDR3: CASSLLGITGDEQFF. Here the CDR3 DNA reads TGTGCCAGCAGTTTACTTGGCATCACAGGGGATGAGCAGTTCTTC.

This clonotype appeared many times. The chain couples TRBV28 to TRBJ2-1; TRBD2 agrees at 13 bases. The CDR3 covers 19 residues. After removal of 6 bases from V and 2 bases from J, the junction contained 13 bases not matched to a gene. From germline, CDR1 is MDHEN and CDR2 SYDVKM. The chain's CDR3 is CASRLGLAGAPAPYNEQFF. The CDR3 DNA follows: TGTGCCAGCAGGCTTGGACTAGCGGGAGCTCCGGCTCCCTACAATGAGCAGTTCTTC.

Many counts were recorded for this clonotype. The rearrangement links TRBV6-1 to TRBJ2-1, with D maybe TRBD1 (6 bases). The ends were cut back, 2 bases at V and 1 base at J, with 9 bases in the middle. The CDR3 covers 15 residues. The V gene's germline CDR1 is MNHNS and CDR2 SASEGT. The CDR3 sequence: CASSEIRGSYNEQFF. CDR3 bases: TGTGCCAGCAGTGAAATAAGGGGGTCCTACAATGAGCAGTTCTTC.

This clonotype has ten or more counts. V gene TRBV27 combines with J gene TRBJ1-1, with D unclear. The ends were cut back, 6 bases at V and 10 bases at J, with 12 bases in the middle. The CDR3 is made up of 11 amino acids. Germline V gives CDR1 MNHEY, CDR2 SMNVEV (reference sequence). For the CDR3, the DNA is TGTGCCAGCAGCAACCTTATACGAGCTTTCTTT. It specifies CASSNLIRAFF.

The sample holds many counts of this clonotype. The gene calls are TRBV12-3 or TRBV12-4 and TRBJ2-5; a possible D gene is TRBD2 (6 bases). The CDR3 spans 14 residues. With 5 bases removed from V and 5 bases from J, the gap between germline ends came to 15 bases. The CDR3 protein is CASSQEPGLETQYF. The CDR3 region has the DNA TGTGCCAGCAGTCAAGAACCGGGACTCGAGACCCAGTACTTC.